The present entry profiles one T cell receptor (beta chain) with its context. The data derive from a study of blood T cell repertoires in COVID-19. Profiled with immunoSEQ multiplex PCR; TCRdb holds only in-frame clones, not every one. In the table there are hundreds of thousands of clones, 80% of which are singletons. CDR1 and CDR2 (germline): MDHEN, SYDVKM. CDR3 length equals 13 residues. V lost 7 bases to trimming and J lost 9 bases, with 16 bases between them. Participants spanned ages about 18 to 90 years and resided in roughly 22 US areas. Sequences were obtained from PBMCs or T cells enriched from blood (not recorded which). This receptor was taken from a woman between 40 and 55 years old with acute COVID-19. The J gene is TRBJ2-1, the V gene TRBV28; maybe TRBD2 (5 bases). The CDR3 sequence: CASTPLPSGEQFF. The CDR3 DNA reads TGTGCCAGCACCCCCCTTCCGAGCGGTGAGCAGTTCTTC.